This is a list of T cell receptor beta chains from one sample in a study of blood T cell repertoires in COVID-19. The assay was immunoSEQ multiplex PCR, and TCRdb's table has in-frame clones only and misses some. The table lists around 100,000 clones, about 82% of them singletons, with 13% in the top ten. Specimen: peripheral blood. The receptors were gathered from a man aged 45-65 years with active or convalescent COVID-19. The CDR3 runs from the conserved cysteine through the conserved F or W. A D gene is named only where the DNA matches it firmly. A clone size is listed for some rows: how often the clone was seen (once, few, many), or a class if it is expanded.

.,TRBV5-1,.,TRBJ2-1,TGCGCCAGCAGCCAGCGGACTTACAATGAGCAGTTCTTC,CASSQRTYNEQFF
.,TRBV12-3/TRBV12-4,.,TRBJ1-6,TGTGCCAGCAGTTTAGTTGCGGATTCACCCCTCCACTTT,CASSLVADSPLHF
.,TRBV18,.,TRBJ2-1,TGTGCCAGCTCACCACGAGTTAGCGGAGACAATGAGCAGTTCTTC,CASSPRVSGDNEQFF
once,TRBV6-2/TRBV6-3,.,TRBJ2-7,TGTGCCAGCAGTATTTACTACGAGCAGTACTTC,CASSIYYEQYF
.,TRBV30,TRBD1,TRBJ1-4,TGTGCCTGGAGCGCTAAAAGGGGGCAAGTGTTTTTT,CAWSAKRGQVFF
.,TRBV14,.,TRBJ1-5,TGTGCCAGCAGCCAGGCATCTAATCAGCCCCAGCATTTT,CASSQASNQPQHF
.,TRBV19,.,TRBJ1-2,TGTGCCAGTAGTATAGATTTGGGGGCTGGCTACACCTTC,CASSIDLGAGYTF
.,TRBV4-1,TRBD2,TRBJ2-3,TGCGCCAGCAGGCCCATCGAGCGGGGAAGCACAGATACGCAGTATTTT,CASRPIERGSTDTQYF
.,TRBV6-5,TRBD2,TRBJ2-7,TGTGCCAGCACGATCCTAGCGGGGGAAGACTACGAGCAGTACTTC,CASTILAGEDYEQYF
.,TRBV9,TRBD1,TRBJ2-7,TGTGCCAGCAGCGGAACGGGACAGTGGTACGAGCAGTACTTC,CASSGTGQWYEQYF
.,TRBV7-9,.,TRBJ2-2,TGTGCCAGCAGCCTTCTAGCCGGCGGGGAGCTGTTTTTT,CASSLLAGGELFF
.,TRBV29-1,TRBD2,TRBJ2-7,TGCAGCGCCAACGCCGGGACTAGTTCTTCCGAGCAGTACTTC,CSANAGTSSSEQYF
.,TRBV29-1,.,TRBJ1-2,TGCAGCGTTGAAGAAACAGGTCGCAGGGCTAACTATGGCTACACCTTC,CSVEETGRRANYGYTF
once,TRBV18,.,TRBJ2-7,TGTGCCAGCTCACCCGGACAGTCAACCTACGAGCAGTACTTC,CASSPGQSTYEQYF
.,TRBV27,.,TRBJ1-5,TGTGCCAGCAGTTTATCCGGAGGGGTATATAGCAATCAGCCCCAGCATTTT,CASSLSGGVYSNQPQHF
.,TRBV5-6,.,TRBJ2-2,TGTGCCAGCAAAACAGGGTCTGGCACCGGGGAGCTGTTTTTT,CASKTGSGTGELFF
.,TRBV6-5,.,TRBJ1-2,TGTGCCAGCAACCAAGAGTCTAACTATGGCTACACCTTC,CASNQESNYGYTF
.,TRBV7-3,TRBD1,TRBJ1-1,TGTGCCAGCAGCTTAAACCCAGGGGGCACTGAAGCTTTCTTT,CASSLNPGGTEAFF
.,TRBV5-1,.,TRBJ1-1,TGCGCCAGCAGCTTGGCCGGAGGGGACACTGAAGCTTTCTTT,CASSLAGGDTEAFF
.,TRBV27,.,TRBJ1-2,TGTGCCAGCAGTTTAGGTAGGGGCTATGGCTACACCTTC,CASSLGRGYGYTF
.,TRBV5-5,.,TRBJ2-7,TGTGCCAGCAGCATGAGAGGGCTAAACGCCTACGAGCAGTACTTC,CASSMRGLNAYEQYF
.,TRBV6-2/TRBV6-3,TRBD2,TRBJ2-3,TGTGCCAGCAGCCCCGACGTATGGCTAGCGGGAGTAAATACGCAGTATTTT,CASSPDVWLAGVNTQYF
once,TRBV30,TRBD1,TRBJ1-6,TGTGCCTGGACCGCCCAGGGGGCCTATAATTCACCCCTCCACTTT,CAWTAQGAYNSPLHF
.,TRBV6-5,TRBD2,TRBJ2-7,TGTGCCAGCAGTTACTTCTTGGCGGGAGAAGGGGAGCAGTACTTC,CASSYFLAGEGEQYF
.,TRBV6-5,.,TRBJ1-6,TGTGCCACGAGGGACTCCTATAATTCACCCCTCCACTTT,CATRDSYNSPLHF
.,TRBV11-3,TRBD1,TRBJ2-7,TGTGCCAGCAGCTTAGGGGGGACAGGGGCCGTGGGGTCCTACGAGCAGTACTTC,CASSLGGTGAVGSYEQYF
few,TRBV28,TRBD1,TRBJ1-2,TGTGCCAGCAGTTCCCAAGGGACAGGATGGAGTGGCTACACCTTC,CASSSQGTGWSGYTF
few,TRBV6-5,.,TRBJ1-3,TGTGCCAGCAGTCCAACCGCAGGGGTTACAAACACCATATATTTT,CASSPTAGVTNTIYF
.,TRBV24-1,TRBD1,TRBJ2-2,TGTGCCACCAGCGGTCGGGGACAGATTAATAGGGAGCTGTTTTTT,CATSGRGQINRELFF
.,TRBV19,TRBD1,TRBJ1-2,TGTGCCAGTACCTTATCTCTGAGGGACAGGGACTATGGCTACACCTTC,CASTLSLRDRDYGYTF
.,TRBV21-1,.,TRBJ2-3,TGTGCCAGCAGCAAATCGCTAGCGGGAGAGACAAGCACAGATACGCAGTATTTT,CASSKSLAGETSTDTQYF
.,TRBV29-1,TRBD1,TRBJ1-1,TGCAGCATCGACCGGGACAGCCGGGCTTTCTTT,CSIDRDSRAFF
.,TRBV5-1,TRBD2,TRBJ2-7,TGCGCCAGCAGCCGAGGACTAGCGGGAGTCCACCCTTACGAGCAGTACTTC,CASSRGLAGVHPYEQYF
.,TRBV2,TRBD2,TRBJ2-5,TGTGCCAGCAGTGGACTAGCGGGAGAAGAGACCCAGTACTTC,CASSGLAGEETQYF
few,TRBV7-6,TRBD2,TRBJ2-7,TGTGCCAGCAGGTACGAACCGGGACTAGCGGGAGGAGAGCAGTACTTC,CASRYEPGLAGGEQYF
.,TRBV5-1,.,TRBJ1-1,TGCGCCAGCAGTGCGACAGGGAACACTGAAGCTTTCTTT,CASSATGNTEAFF
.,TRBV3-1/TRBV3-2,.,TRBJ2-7,TGTGCCAGCAGCGTCCTGGGAGGGGGTCTCTGGGACTTC,CASSVLGGGLWDF
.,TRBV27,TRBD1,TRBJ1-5,TGTGCCAGCAGTTCGGGACAGGGGGCACGTCAGCCCCAGCATTTT,CASSSGQGARQPQHF
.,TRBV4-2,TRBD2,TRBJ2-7,TGTGCCAGCAGCAAGACTAGCGGGGCCGATAATGAGCAGTACTTC,CASSKTSGADNEQYF
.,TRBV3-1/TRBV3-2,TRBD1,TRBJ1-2,TGTGCCAGCAGCCATCCGACAGGGGGCGGCTATGGCTACACCTTC,CASSHPTGGGYGYTF
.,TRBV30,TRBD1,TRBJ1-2,TGTGCCTGGAGTAGAGTGGGACAGGGGCAGGGTGGCTACACCTTC,CAWSRVGQGQGGYTF
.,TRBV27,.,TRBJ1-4,TGTGCCAGCAGTTTACGGAGAAATGAAAAACTGTTTTTT,CASSLRRNEKLFF
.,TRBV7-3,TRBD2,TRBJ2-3,TGTGCCAGCAGCTCGGGGAGCGGGGGCACAGATACGCAGTATTTT,CASSSGSGGTDTQYF
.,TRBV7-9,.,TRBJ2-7,TGTGCCAGCAGCGGCGGAATTGCCTACGAGCAGTACTTC,CASSGGIAYEQYF
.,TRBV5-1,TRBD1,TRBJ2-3,TGCGCCAGCAGCTTGGATGGGACAGGGGGCACAGATACGCAGTATTTT,CASSLDGTGGTDTQYF
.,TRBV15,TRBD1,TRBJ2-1,TGTGCCACCAGCAGCCAACCGCAGGGGGCCTACAATGAGCAGTTCTTC,CATSSQPQGAYNEQFF
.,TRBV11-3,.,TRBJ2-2,TGTGCCAGCAGGGTTTCTAGATCGAGCACCGGGGAGCTGTTTTTT,CASRVSRSSTGELFF
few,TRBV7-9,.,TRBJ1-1,TGTGCCAGCAGCATTGGGGGGTTAGGAACTGAAGCTTTCTTT,CASSIGGLGTEAFF
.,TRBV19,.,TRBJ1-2,TGTGCCAGTAGTATAACGGCAGCGAACTATGGCTACACCTTC,CASSITAANYGYTF
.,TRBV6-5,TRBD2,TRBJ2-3,TGTGCCAGCAAGGCGGGACTATCCACAGATACGCAGTATTTT,CASKAGLSTDTQYF
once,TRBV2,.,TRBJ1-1,TGTGCCAGCAGGGCCGGGATGGCTGAAGCTTTCTTT,CASRAGMAEAFF
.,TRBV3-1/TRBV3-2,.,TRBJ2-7,TGTGCCAGCAGCCAAATTCGTAGTGAGTTCGTGAAGCAGTACTTC,CASSQIRSEFVKQYF
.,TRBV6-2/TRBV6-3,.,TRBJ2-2,TGTGCCAGCAGTCTCCAGGGGATTGCCGGGGAGCTGTTTTTT,CASSLQGIAGELFF
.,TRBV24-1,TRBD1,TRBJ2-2,TGTGCCACCCGGGACAGGGGACCCGGGGAGCTGTTTTTT,CATRDRGPGELFF
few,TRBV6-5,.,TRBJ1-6,TGTGCCTGCTTTCGGGGGGGATATAATTCACCCCTCCACTTT,CACFRGGYNSPLHF
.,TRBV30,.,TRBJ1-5,TGTGCCTGGAGCTCCGGGAGTACTGATCAGCCCCAGCATTTT,CAWSSGSTDQPQHF
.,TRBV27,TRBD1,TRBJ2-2,TGTGCCAGCAGGAGGGGGCAGACGAACACCGGGGAGCTGTTTTTT,CASRRGQTNTGELFF
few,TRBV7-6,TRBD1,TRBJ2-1,TGTGCCAGCAGCTTAGGGGGACAGGATATCGATGAGCAGTTCTTC,CASSLGGQDIDEQFF